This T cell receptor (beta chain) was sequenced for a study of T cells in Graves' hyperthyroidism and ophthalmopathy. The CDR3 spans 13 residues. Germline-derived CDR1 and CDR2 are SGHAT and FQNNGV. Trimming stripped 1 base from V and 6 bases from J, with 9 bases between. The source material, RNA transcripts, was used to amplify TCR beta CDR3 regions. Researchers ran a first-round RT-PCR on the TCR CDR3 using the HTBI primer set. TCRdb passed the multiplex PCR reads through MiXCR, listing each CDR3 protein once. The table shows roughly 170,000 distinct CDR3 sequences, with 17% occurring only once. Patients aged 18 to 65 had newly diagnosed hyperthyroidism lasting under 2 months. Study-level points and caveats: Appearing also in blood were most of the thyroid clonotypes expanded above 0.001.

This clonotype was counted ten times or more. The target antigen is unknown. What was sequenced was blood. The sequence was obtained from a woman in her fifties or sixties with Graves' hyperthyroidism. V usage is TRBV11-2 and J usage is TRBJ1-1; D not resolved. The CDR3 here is CASSLGRVPEAFF. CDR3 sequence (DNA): TGTGCCAGCAGCTTAGGGAGGGTTCCTGAAGCTTTCTTT. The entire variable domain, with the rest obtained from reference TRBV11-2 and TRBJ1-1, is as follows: EAGVAQSPRYKIIEKRQSVAFWCNPISGHATLYWYQQILGQGPKLLIQFQNNGVVDDSQLPKDRFSAERLKGVDSTLKIQPAKLEDSAVYLCASSLGRVPEAFFGQGTRLTVV.